This TCR beta chain was recovered during a study of CD8+ T cells in alopecia areata. Noted treatment: oral pan-JAK inhibitor, 5-10 mg twice daily. cDNA prepared by RNA extraction and subsequent reverse transcription served as the template for sequencing. Clones were read by immunoSEQ multiplex PCR, and TCRdb kept only the in-frame ones, dropping some. The sample contains approximately 120,000 clones, around 60% of which appear only once. The CDR3 sequence is 15 residues long. The germline CDR1 and CDR2 sequences are LGHNA and YNFKEQ. Trimming pared 4 bases from V and 3 bases from J, leaving 15 bases between.

This rearrangement joins TRBV4-2 to TRBJ1-2, with a tentative D call TRBD1 (5 bases). This clonotype originated in a human donor with alopecia areata. The source material was CD4+ T cells sorted from blood, sampled at week 4, from a patient treated with tofacitinib. The CDR3 region has the DNA TGTGCCAGCAGCCCTGCAGACAGAGCTGACTATGGCTACACCTTC. This codes for CASSPADRADYGYTF.